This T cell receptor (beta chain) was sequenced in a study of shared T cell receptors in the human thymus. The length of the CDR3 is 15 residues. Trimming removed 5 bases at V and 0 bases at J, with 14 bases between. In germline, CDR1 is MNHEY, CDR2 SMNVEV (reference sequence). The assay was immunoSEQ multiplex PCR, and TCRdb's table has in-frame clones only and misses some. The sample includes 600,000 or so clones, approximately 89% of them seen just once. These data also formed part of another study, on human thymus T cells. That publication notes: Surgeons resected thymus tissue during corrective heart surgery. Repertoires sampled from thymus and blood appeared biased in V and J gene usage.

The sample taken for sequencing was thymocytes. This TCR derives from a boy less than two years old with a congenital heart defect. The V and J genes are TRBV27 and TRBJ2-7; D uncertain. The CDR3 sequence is CASSNQRLDSYEQYF. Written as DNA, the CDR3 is TGTGCCAGCAGTAACCAGAGGTTGGACTCCTACGAGCAGTACTTC.